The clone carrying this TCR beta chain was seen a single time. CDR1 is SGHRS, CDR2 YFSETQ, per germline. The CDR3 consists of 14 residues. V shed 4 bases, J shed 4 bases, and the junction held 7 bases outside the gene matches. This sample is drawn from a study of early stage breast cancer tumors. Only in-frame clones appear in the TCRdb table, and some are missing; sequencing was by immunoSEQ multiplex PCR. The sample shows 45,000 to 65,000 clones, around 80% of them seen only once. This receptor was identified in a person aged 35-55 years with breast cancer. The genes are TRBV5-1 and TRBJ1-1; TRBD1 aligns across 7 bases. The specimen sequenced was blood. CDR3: CASSVQGTGTEAFF. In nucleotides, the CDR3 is TGCGCCAGCAGCGTACAGGGGACGGGCACTGAAGCTTTCTTT.